A selection of T cell receptor beta chains follows, all from one sample in a study of blood T cell repertoires in COVID-19. The assay was immunoSEQ multiplex PCR, and TCRdb's table has in-frame clones only and misses some. The top ten hold approximately 1.5% of the sample, which has 410,000 or so clones, about 89% seen once. Sequenced: peripheral blood. These receptors all stem from a woman aged 40 to 50 with COVID-19, enrolled during active disease. CDR3s include the opening cysteine and the closing phenylalanine or tryptophan. The D gene is left open where the match is weak. For some rows the clone size is stated as once, few or many, or as a class when expanded; others skip it.

size	length	J	V	D	DNA	CDR3
-	18	TRBJ2-1	TRBV6-1	TRBD2	TGTGCCAGCAGTGAAGCGCAGGGACTAGCGGGGGGGCCCCATGAGCAGTTCTTC	CASSEAQGLAGGPHEQFF
-	15	TRBJ2-2	TRBV5-1	-	TGCGCCAGCAGCTGGGAAGGGGGTTGGACCGGGGAGCTGTTTTTT	CASSWEGGWTGELFF
-	15	TRBJ1-3	TRBV21-1	-	TGTGCCAGCAGCCGGGGGGTTAACTCTGGAAACACCATATATTTT	CASSRGVNSGNTIYF
once	16	TRBJ2-7	TRBV20-1	-	TGCAGTGCTAGTCTCCATAAGGCAGGCGCCTCGTACGAGCAGTACTTC	CSASLHKAGASYEQYF
-	15	TRBJ1-1	TRBV9	TRBD1	TGTGCCAGCAGCGCCGGGACAGGGGTTCGTCCCGAAGCTTTCTTT	CASSAGTGVRPEAFF
once	13	TRBJ1-3	TRBV9	-	TGTGCCAGCAGCGCCACTACCAGAAACACCATATATTTT	CASSATTRNTIYF
-	19	TRBJ2-7	TRBV27	TRBD2	TGTGCCAGCAGTCCCAGGGGGCGAACTAGCGGGAGAATGTGGAGCGAGCAGTACTTC	CASSPRGRTSGRMWSEQYF
-	15	TRBJ1-1	TRBV5-1	TRBD1	TGCGCCAGCAGCTTATCACAGGGGGCGTTGGCTGAAGCTTTCTTT	CASSLSQGALAEAFF
-	15	TRBJ2-7	TRBV25-1	-	TGTGCCAGCAGTGAATACGGGATACTGAACTACGAGCAGTACTTC	CASSEYGILNYEQYF
-	13	TRBJ1-3	TRBV27	-	TGTGCCAGCAGTGCGGGCTCTGGAAACACCATATATTTT	CASSAGSGNTIYF
-	13	TRBJ1-1	TRBV12-3/TRBV12-4	-	TGTGCCAGCAGCCTTCAGGGATTCACTGAAGCTTTCTTT	CASSLQGFTEAFF
-	15	TRBJ2-5	TRBV5-1	TRBD2	TGCGCCAGCAGCGCGGGGGTTGGGGGCCAAGAGACCCAGTACTTC	CASSAGVGGQETQYF
-	16	TRBJ2-2	TRBV2	-	-	CASSSSTGANTGELFF
-	16	TRBJ2-3	TRBV5-6	-	TGTGCCAGCAGCTTTAAAGCGAGACTTAGCACAGATACGCAGTATTTT	CASSFKARLSTDTQYF
-	13	TRBJ1-5	TRBV6-7	-	TGTGCCAGCAGTTTCTTACACAATCAGCCCCAGCATTTT	CASSFLHNQPQHF
-	15	TRBJ2-5	TRBV19	TRBD2	TGTGCCAGTAGTATACCCCGGGGAGGGGAAGAGACCCAGTACTTC	CASSIPRGGEETQYF
-	15	TRBJ2-3	TRBV5-1	TRBD2	TGCGCCAGCAGGGGGAGGTTAGCGGGAGCTCATACGCAGTATTTT	CASRGRLAGAHTQYF
-	15	TRBJ2-3	TRBV7-2	TRBD1	TGTGCCAGCAGCCTGGACAGGGAAAGGTCAGATACGCAGTATTTT	CASSLDRERSDTQYF
-	15	TRBJ1-4	TRBV14	TRBD1	TGTGCCAGCAGTGCACGACAGGGTTGGGACGAAAAACTGTTTTTT	CASSARQGWDEKLFF
-	13	TRBJ2-7	TRBV13	-	TGTGCCAGCAGCCGGGACTCCCTAAGCGAGCAGTACTTC	CASSRDSLSEQYF
once	13	TRBJ2-5	TRBV7-9	-	TGTGCCAGCAGCTCGGTTTGGCAAGAGACCCAGTACTTC	CASSSVWQETQYF
-	14	TRBJ2-1	TRBV3-1/TRBV3-2	-	TGTGCCAGCACCGGACAGCAGTCCTACAATGAGCAGTTCTTC	CASTGQQSYNEQFF
-	13	TRBJ2-7	TRBV28	-	TGTGCCAGCAGACGACAGGGACTCTACGAGCAGTACTTC	CASRRQGLYEQYF
-	18	TRBJ1-3	TRBV4-2	-	TGTGCCAGCAGCGAAACAAATACAGGGCTCAGCTCTGGAAACACCATATATTTT	CASSETNTGLSSGNTIYF
-	16	TRBJ2-1	TRBV11-2	-	TGTGCCAGCAGCCCAGGGGGCGGGACTAGCTTCGCTGAGCAGTTCTTC	CASSPGGGTSFAEQFF
-	17	TRBJ2-1	TRBV25-1	-	TGTGCCAGCAGTGAACGGAGTCAGGGGACCCCCTACAATGAGCAGTTCTTC	CASSERSQGTPYNEQFF
-	18	TRBJ2-7	TRBV5-1	TRBD2	TGCGCCAGCAGCTTGAAACCCTTGGGACTAGCGGGCTTCCACGAGCAGTACTTC	CASSLKPLGLAGFHEQYF
-	18	TRBJ1-6	TRBV28	TRBD1	TGTGCCAGCAGACACGGGACAGGGTTGAGCTCCTATAATTCACCCCTCCACTTT	CASRHGTGLSSYNSPLHF
-	11	TRBJ1-2	TRBV28	-	TGTGCCAGCAGGGACACCTATGGCTACACCTTC	CASRDTYGYTF
-	17	TRBJ2-7	TRBV18	TRBD1	TGTGCCAGCACCGCCGGACAGGGGGCGCGGGCCTCCTACGAGCAGTACTTC	CASTAGQGARASYEQYF
-	15	TRBJ1-1	TRBV5-4	TRBD1	TGTGCCAGCAGCTCCGCTGGACAGGGGAACACTGAAGCTTTCTTT	CASSSAGQGNTEAFF
-	11	TRBJ2-3	TRBV20-1	-	TGCAGTGCCCAGGTGGCGGATACGCAGTATTTT	CSAQVADTQYF
-	16	TRBJ2-3	TRBV18	TRBD2	TGTGCCAGCTCACCACTAAGCGGGGGGAGCACAGATACGCAGTATTTT	CASSPLSGGSTDTQYF
-	16	TRBJ1-1	TRBV4-1	TRBD1	TGCGCCAGCAGGGTAGGATCGACAGGGGTCTACACTGAAGCTTTCTTT	CASRVGSTGVYTEAFF
-	15	TRBJ2-1	TRBV9	-	TGTGCCAGCAGCGTGGTGTTGGGAGCCTACAATGAGCAGTTCTTC	CASSVVLGAYNEQFF
-	13	TRBJ1-4	TRBV7-9	-	TGTGCCAGCAGCTTAGACAGCAATGAAAAACTGTTTTTT	CASSLDSNEKLFF
once	14	TRBJ2-5	TRBV5-1	TRBD1	TGCGCCAGCAGCGCCCCAGGGGGACAAGAGACCCAGTACTTC	CASSAPGGQETQYF
once	15	TRBJ1-5	TRBV19	-	TGTGCCAGTAGTATAGGGACACGGAGCAATCAGCCCCAGCATTTT	CASSIGTRSNQPQHF
-	12	TRBJ1-2	TRBV19	-	TGTGCCAGTAGTAGAGTAAACTATGGCTACACCTTC	CASSRVNYGYTF
-	15	TRBJ1-3	TRBV2	TRBD1	TGTGCCAGCAGTGAAAACAGGGGGCTTGCAAACACCATATATTTT	CASSENRGLANTIYF
-	15	TRBJ2-5	TRBV27	TRBD2	TGTGCCAGCAGTTTAGACCAGACACGGGGGGGGACCCAGTACTTC	CASSLDQTRGGTQYF
-	13	TRBJ1-2	TRBV28	-	TGTGCCAGCAGTTTACCCGAGCGGGGAGGCTACACCTTC	CASSLPERGGYTF
-	12	TRBJ2-7	TRBV3-1/TRBV3-2	-	TGTGCCAGCAGCCAACGTCCTTACGAGCAGTACTTC	CASSQRPYEQYF
-	15	TRBJ2-3	TRBV30	-	TGTGCCTGGAGTGTATATAGCGGTAGCACAGATACGCAGTATTTT	CAWSVYSGSTDTQYF
-	15	TRBJ2-1	TRBV5-4	-	TGTGCCAGCAGCTCTCCGCGCGGGGGCCACAATGAGCAGTTCTTC	CASSSPRGGHNEQFF
once	15	TRBJ1-3	TRBV10-3	TRBD1	TGTGCCATCAGCGGGGGACAGTTGACTGGAAACACCATATATTTT	CAISGGQLTGNTIYF
-	14	TRBJ1-3	TRBV5-1	-	TGCGCCAGCAAGGAGTTGCCTTCTGGAAACACCATATATTTT	CASKELPSGNTIYF
-	15	TRBJ2-1	TRBV6-5	-	TGTGCCAGCAGTTACCAAGGCAGGGTAATCAATGAGCAGTTCTTC	CASSYQGRVINEQFF
-	17	TRBJ1-6	TRBV5-6	-	TGTGCCAGCAGCTTGGGGGTGGGGAGCTCCTATAATTCACCCCTCCACTTT	CASSLGVGSSYNSPLHF